This TCR beta chain was identified during a study of shared clonotypes between healthy human individuals (dated by TCRdb to 2018 to 2020). Describing the broader study: The cohort included a few men and a couple of women between 18 and 49 years of age. Between about 0.8 and 9 billion PBMCs per donor were obtained by leukapheresis. The study deeply sequenced blood TCR repertoires of roughly five healthy adults to estimate repertoire size and the extent of clonotype sharing between individuals. Per donor, three plates each were used for CD4 naive and CD4 memory, two for CD8 naive, and one for CD8 memory. To increase sequencing depth and limit assay-specific biases, different laboratories used diverse techniques to prepare libraries and sequence TCR repertoires. Paper-wide results and their limitations: Because the study included a small number of donors, the genetic and exposure-history diversity represented was limited. Compared with non-shared clonotypes, clonotypes shared by all four sorted-subset donors had higher generation probabilities. Pairwise subsampling indicated that sequencing depth was expected to affect the degree of clonotype sharing among donors. Sharing across a few donors was observed for about 5% of naive CD4, 3% to 3.5% of naive CD8, about 2.5% of memory CD4, and about 0.4% of memory CD8 clonotypes. Sampling was restricted to blood, and TCR repertoires in tissue are likely to differ from TCR repertoires in blood. Incomplete sequencing was indicated by rarefaction of sorted-subset datasets, despite the large sequencing depth. Naive subsets generally had larger estimated clonotype richness than memory subsets.

Notes on this clone: No cognate antigen has been identified for it. No base quality values were provided; no much bigger clone lies one nucleotide off.

TCR CDR3 regions were amplified from genomic DNA by multiplex PCR using the deep immunoSEQ assay. Genomic DNA extracted from each cell subset was distributed evenly over all wells of several immunoSEQ 96-well plates, and each plate served as one replicate. For sorted subsets, around 200 ng genomic DNA, equal to 30,000 or so T cell genomes, was loaded into each replicate PCR. Purified libraries were measured with a Qubit 3.0 fluorometer, size-checked on a Bioanalyzer 2100, and measured again with the KAPA Library Quantification kit. Every immunoSEQ 96-well plate was sequenced on a dedicated single-read 150-cycle Illumina NextSeq 550 flow cell. As for the authors' bioinformatics: The immunoSEQ output contained only junctional sequences without quality scores, so filtering could not match that applied to full-length reads. To assign V/J genes and CDR3, sequences were annotated using PyIR, a Python wrapper for IgBLAST v1.9, with IMGT germline references. Reads were removed for weak V/J assignments (E-value above 1e-6), missing CDR3, stop codons, out-of-frame junctions, or ambiguous translated residues. V3J clonotypes were defined as sequences sharing the same inferred V gene, J gene, and CDR3 amino acid sequence. Percentage overlap between repertoires was computed as shared unique clonotypes divided by the size of the smaller repertoire. RTK rarefaction, the Chao1 estimator, and Recon v2.1 estimates of unobserved clonotypes were used to assess repertoire richness. For all TCRbeta clonotypes obtained by the gDNA method from a handful of donors, generation probabilities were computed with OLGA. Held by TCRdb, this immuneACCESS table contains in-frame sequences only and omits some clones. Under half of the omission traces to an unresolved V gene where checked; the cause of the rest is unknown. V, J and clone size reflect that table, while D and trimming were determined from the DNA. The sample contains about 580,000 clones, 98% of them found a single time. Approximately 0.33% of the sample goes to the ten largest clones.

CD8 naive samples were CD45RO-negative cells positively selected for CCR7, giving a CD45RA+CCR7+ population that excluded TemRA cells. Donors were healthy HIV-negative adults with no recently reported acute infections or vaccinations. All donors were Caucasian adults living in Nashville, Tennessee, USA. Blood was collected by leukapheresis, and PBMCs were isolated by Ficoll-Histopaque density gradient centrifugation and then cryopreserved in liquid nitrogen vapor phase. Analytical flow cytometry was used to check the purity and quantity of each magnetically sorted T cell population. Each sorted fraction had its genomic DNA isolated and then quantified by UV absorbance on a Nanodrop 2000c. This sequence was found in a man between 25 and 39 years old in good health. Material: naive CD8+ T cells sorted from blood. This specimen's cell subset or site label, interpreted: CD45RA+CCR7+.

The base sequence is TGTGCCAGCAGTGAAATAAGCAAGAACACTGAAGCTTTCTTT. Translated, this is CASSEISKNTEAFF. The sequence is built from TRBV6-1 and TRBJ1-1; the D gene cannot be named for sure. From the germline V gene, CDR1 is MNHNS and CDR2 is SASEGT. At the junction V is shortened by 2 bases and J by 1 base, with 8 bases in between. From the cysteine up to the phenylalanine, the CDR3 has a length of 14 residues. CDR3 DNA is the only sequence kept; it has 42 bases, read in frame from the first base.